Following are 28 T cell receptor beta chains from one sample sequenced in a study of cytomegalovirus exposure and HLA in healthy donors. PCR used 60 Vbeta primers and 13 Jbeta primers. Data came from immunoSEQ multiplex PCR; TCRdb stores just in-frame clones and leaves some out. The table has about 160,000 clones, roughly 79% seen once. Sequenced material: PBMCs. The receptors shown here come from a woman aged 45 to 65 in good health and CMV-seronegative.

V and J are TRBV20-1 and TRBJ1-1; D is possibly TRBD1 (6 bases). Germline V gene data show CDR1 as DFQATT and CDR2 as SNEGSKA (reference sequence). This CDR3 contains 11 residues. Trimming stripped 3 bases from V and 10 bases from J, with 12 bases between. The CDR3: CSARVGGGAFF. In DNA, the CDR3 is TGCAGTGCTAGGGTAGGGGGGGGAGCTTTCTTT.

This clone occurred once. This chain connects TRBV5-6 to TRBJ1-2; D unresolved. The ends were cut back, 4 bases at V and 4 bases at J, with 14 bases in the middle. Per the germline V gene, CDR1 is SGHDT and CDR2 is YYEEEE. This CDR3 contains 14 residues. The CDR3 is CASSTPQIPYGYTF. In nucleotides, the CDR3 is TGTGCCAGCAGCACGCCACAGATCCCCTATGGCTACACCTTC.

The rearrangement joins TRBV11-1 to TRBJ2-5, with 7 positions matching TRBD1. CDR1 is SGHAT and CDR2 is FQDESV in the germline V gene (reference sequence). The CDR3 has 14 amino acids. V shed 5 bases and J 3 bases; nucleotides not matched to a gene: 6. The chain's CDR3 is CASSPGTDKETQYF. As DNA, the CDR3 is TGTGCCAGCAGCCCGGGGACAGATAAAGAGACCCAGTACTTC.

This chain uses TRBV6-5 with TRBJ1-1; D gene ambiguous. Trimming took 8 bases from V and 0 from J, leaving 10 bases between them. From germline, CDR1 is MNHEY and CDR2 SVGAGI. This CDR3 region has 13 residues. The CDR3 nucleotides are TGTGCCAGCCAACAGTATATGAACACTGAAGCTTTCTTT. It translates to CASQQYMNTEAFF.

V usage is TRBV5-6 and J usage is TRBJ1-5; TRBD1 aligns across 7 bases. J was trimmed by 4 bases and V by 2 bases; bases with no gene match: 9. Germline CDR1 and CDR2: SGHDT and YYEEEE. CDR3 length: 16 residues. CDR3 nucleotide sequence: TGTGCCAGCAGCTTATTAGGCCAGGGGGATAATCAGCCCCAGCATTTT. It codes for CASSLLGQGDNQPQHF.

The CDR3 sequence is CATSRRTGSNYGYTF. The CDR3 DNA is TGTGCCACCAGCAGGAGGACAGGGTCTAACTATGGCTACACCTTC. The rearrangement uses TRBV15 and TRBJ1-2, with 8 bases lining up with TRBD1. CDR1 is LNHNV and CDR2 is YYDKDF in the germline V gene (reference sequence). The V gene end was trimmed by 3 bases and the J gene end by 0 bases; junction bases not matched to a gene: 3. This CDR3 is built from 15 residues.

The chain carries TRBV30 and TRBJ2-7, with TRBD2 identical over 12 bases. Per germline, CDR1 GTSNPN and CDR2 SVGIG (reference sequence). The V segment lost 0 bases and the J segment 5 bases; nucleotides outside the gene matches: 2. This CDR3 has 14 amino acids. The CDR3 spells CAWSVRLAGDEQYF. The CDR3 region has the DNA TGTGCCTGGAGTGTACGACTAGCGGGAGACGAGCAGTACTTC.

This chain uses TRBV27 with TRBJ1-1, with 7 positions matching TRBD1. Trimming at V came to 5 bases and at J to 4 bases, leaving 7 bases not matched to a gene. There are 14 residues in the CDR3. Germline loops: CDR1 MNHEY, CDR2 SMNVEV (reference sequence). The CDR3 sequence is CASSPTGLSTEAFF. In DNA, the CDR3 is TGTGCCAGCAGTCCGACAGGGCTCTCCACTGAAGCTTTCTTT.

The chain links TRBV7-2 to TRBJ2-7, with 14 bases that match TRBD2. The CDR3 has 17 amino acids. Per germline, CDR1 SGHTA and CDR2 FQGNSA. After removal of 3 bases from V and 5 bases from J, the junction contained 9 bases not matched to a gene. The CDR3 is CASSFTGTSGSTHEQYF. CDR3 bases: TGTGCCAGCAGCTTTACGGGGACTAGCGGGAGTACCCACGAGCAGTACTTC.

V is TRBV2 and J is TRBJ1-2, with D perhaps matching TRBD1 (6 bases). The CDR3 extends over 15 amino acids. Trimming pared 3 bases from V and 7 bases from J, leaving 18 bases between. CDR1 SNHLY and CDR2 FYNNEI come from the germline V gene. CDR3 in amino acids: CASSEGQGLSAGYTF. As DNA, the CDR3 is TGTGCCAGCAGTGAGGGTCAGGGGCTGTCAGCTGGCTACACCTTC.

J is TRBJ1-1 and V is TRBV5-4; D uncertain. Germline-derived CDR1 and CDR2 are SGHNT and YYREEE (reference sequence). Deletions cut 1 base from V and 5 bases from J, with 9 bases between. The CDR3 has 13 residues. The CDR3 DNA reads as TGTGCCAGCAGCTTGTATACGGGAACTGAAGCTTTCTTT. Its protein is CASSLYTGTEAFF.

The rearrangement joins TRBV7-2 to TRBJ1-2; D is perhaps TRBD1 (6 bases). The CDR3 is made up of 12 amino acids. The V end lost 6 bases, the J end lost 6 bases, and 11 bases lay between the germline ends. Germline V gives CDR1 SGHTA, CDR2 FQGNSA. The CDR3 DNA reads as TGTGCCAGCAGACCACAGGGAAATGGCTACACCTTC. This codes for CASRPQGNGYTF.

The rearrangement uses TRBV6-1 and TRBJ1-2; maybe TRBD1 (6 bases). The CDR3 extends over 13 amino acids. Trimming removed 7 bases from V and 4 bases from J, with 13 bases in between. The germline gives CDR1 MNHNS, CDR2 SASEGT. The DNA of the CDR3 is TGTGCCAGCAAGCACAGGGAGAGCTATGGCTACACCTTC. Translation: CASKHRESYGYTF.

V is TRBV11-2 and J is TRBJ2-3; perhaps TRBD2 as D (6 bases). V was clipped by 5 bases and J by 5 bases, with 8 bases between them. CDR1 SGHAT and CDR2 FQNNGV come from the germline V gene. This CDR3 is built from 12 residues. The CDR3 spells CASSLGGDTQYF. The CDR3 DNA follows: TGTGCCAGCAGCCTCGGGGGAGATACGCAGTATTTT.

J is TRBJ1-3 and V is TRBV7-2; TRBD1 might be the D (5 bases). Germline V gives CDR1 SGHTA, CDR2 FQGNSA. This CDR3 region has 15 residues. The germline V and J ends were trimmed by 6 bases and 0 bases, with 12 bases remaining between them. Written as DNA, the CDR3 is TGTGCCAGCAGGGGGGGACTCCTCTCTGGAAACACCATATATTTT. Encoded protein: CASRGGLLSGNTIYF.

The V gene is TRBV7-9, the J gene TRBJ1-3, with D perhaps matching TRBD1 (5 bases). V gave up 6 bases and J gave up 0 bases, with 15 bases separating them. The germline gives CDR1 SEHNR, CDR2 FQNEAQ (reference sequence). The CDR3 is 16 residues long. CDR3 in DNA: TGTGCCAGCAGTCTGGGGGGGGACGTCTCTGGAAACACCATATATTTT. It yields the protein CASSLGGDVSGNTIYF.

The V gene is TRBV7-7, the J gene TRBJ2-5; D possibly corresponds to TRBD2 (7 bases). The CDR3 is 16 residues long. CDR1 SSHAT and CDR2 FNYEAQ come from the germline V gene (reference sequence). V was trimmed by 5 bases and J by 5 bases, leaving 21 bases between them. The CDR3 DNA follows: TGTGCCAGCAGCCCGTTTGGAGGGGGGGCCGGGGAGACCCAGTACTTC. Translating it yields CASSPFGGGAGETQYF.

The rearrangement uses TRBV4-2 and TRBJ1-3; no clear D gene. The CDR3 covers 13 residues. Germline-derived CDR1 and CDR2 are LGHNA and YNFKEQ. Trimming removed 0 bases at V and 8 bases at J, with 8 bases between. The CDR3 is CASSQETRDTIYF. CDR3 coding DNA: TGTGCCAGCAGCCAAGAAACGAGGGACACCATATATTTT.

This clone was seen a few times. The rearrangement links TRBV29-1 to TRBJ1-2; 8 bases agree with TRBD1. This CDR3 is built from 16 residues. CDR1 and CDR2 (germline): SQVTM, ANQGSEA. V trimming: 5 bases; J trimming: 0 bases; junction bases outside the gene matches: 11. CDR3: CSVPASGQAPNYGYTF. The DNA of the CDR3 is TGCAGCGTTCCCGCCTCGGGACAGGCCCCTAACTATGGCTACACCTTC.

The chain joins TRBV7-3 to TRBJ2-2; 12 nucleotides align to TRBD2. CDR1 is SGHTA and CDR2 is FQGTGA in the germline V gene. Trimming at V came to 6 bases and at J to 7 bases, leaving 9 bases not matched to a gene. This CDR3 region has 16 residues. The CDR3 sequence is CASRTPSGGANGELFF. The DNA of the CDR3 is TGTGCCAGCAGAACACCTAGCGGGGGGGCAAACGGGGAGCTGTTTTTT. The full variable domain, in which reference TRBV7-3 and TRBJ2-2 provide the parts outside the CDR3, is GAGVSQTPSNKVTEKGKYVELRCDPISGHTALYWYRQSLGQGPEFLIYFQGTGAADDSGLPNDRFFAVRPEGSVSTLKIQRTERGDSAVYLCASRTPSGGANGELFFGEGSRLTVL.

The CDR3 region is CASSYGLSNYGYTF. The DNA for the CDR3 is TGTGCCAGCAGTTATGGCCTGTCAAACTATGGCTACACCTTC. V is TRBV6-6 and J is TRBJ1-2, with unresolved D. The CDR3 consists of 14 residues. Germline V lookup: CDR1 MNHNY, CDR2 SVGAGI (reference sequence). Deletions cut 3 bases from V and 2 bases from J, with 10 bases between.

This chain links TRBV11-2 with TRBJ2-1; a possible D gene is TRBD2 (6 bases). V dropped 1 base and J dropped 7 bases, with 8 bases sitting between them. Germline CDR1 reads SGHAT; CDR2 reads FQNNGV. The CDR3 has 13 residues. CDR3: CASSLVGGNEQFF. CDR3 in DNA: TGTGCCAGCAGCTTAGTCGGGGGAAATGAGCAGTTCTTC.

The chain is built from TRBV11-2 and TRBJ2-3; 10 bases line up with TRBD1. The CDR3 loop spans 16 amino acids. V dropped 4 bases and J dropped 1; count of bases not matched to a gene: 5. Per the germline V gene, CDR1 is SGHAT and CDR2 is FQNNGV. CDR3 protein: CASSWTGGPGTDTQYF. The CDR3 region has the DNA TGTGCCAGCAGCTGGACAGGGGGTCCGGGCACAGATACGCAGTATTTT.

The CDR3 DNA sequence: TGTGCCAGCAGTGAAGAGATGCGTCGGGGCTACACCTTC. It codes for CASSEEMRRGYTF. The chain employs TRBV6-1 and TRBJ1-2, with no clear D. This CDR3 spans 13 amino acids. Per the germline V gene, CDR1 is MNHNS and CDR2 is SASEGT. V was trimmed by 1 base and J by 8 bases, leaving 11 bases between them.

The chain recombines TRBV6-6 with TRBJ1-5; D possibly corresponds to TRBD1 (5 bases). The CDR3 has 15 amino acids. Trimming removed 0 bases from V and 4 bases from J, with 10 bases in between. Germline lookup yields CDR1 MNHNY and CDR2 SVGAGI (reference sequence). Here the CDR3 DNA reads TGTGCCAGCAGTTACTCAAACCCAGGGAATCAGCCCCAGCATTTT. As protein: CASSYSNPGNQPQHF.

This chain joins TRBV28 and TRBJ2-7, with D perhaps matching TRBD1 (7 bases). The germline V gene encodes CDR1 MDHEN and CDR2 SYDVKM. CDR3 length equals 15 residues. V was clipped by 6 bases and J by 5 bases, with 20 bases between them. The CDR3 protein is CASSRTEGAWHEQYF. CDR3 nucleotide sequence: TGTGCCAGCAGCCGCACGGAGGGGGCTTGGCACGAGCAGTACTTC.

A few counts support this clone. The sample carries other DNA sequences with the same CDR3. This chain joins TRBV10-3 and TRBJ1-5, with 10 bases identical to TRBD1. This CDR3 contains 14 residues. Germline CDR1 and CDR2: ENHRY and SYGVKD. Losses at the gene ends were 9 bases for V and 0 bases for J; bases not matched to a gene: 2. The CDR3 DNA sequence: TGTGCCATAGGGACAGGGGATAGCAATCAGCCCCAGCATTTT. Translation gives CAIGTGDSNQPQHF.

The rearrangement joins TRBV7-2 to TRBJ1-5, with a tentative D call TRBD1 (5 bases). The CDR3 runs to 15 residues. Germline assignment: CDR1 SGHTA and CDR2 FQGNSA. The V gene lost 2 bases and the J gene lost 4 bases, with 12 bases spanning the gap. The CDR3 nucleotides are TGTGCCAGCAGCTTAATGGGGGGGAGTAATCAGCCCCAGCATTTT. Translation: CASSLMGGSNQPQHF.